This TCR beta chain originates from a study of CD8+ T cells in alopecia areata. Sorted populations comprised CD4+ and CD8+ T cells obtained from PBMCs. Sequencing used cDNA as its template, made by extracting RNA and reverse transcribing it. Generated by immunoSEQ multiplex PCR, the TCRdb table keeps only in-frame clones and is missing some. Of about 200,000 clones in the sample, around three fifths were seen once. The study, taken as a whole, reports: Compared with normal scalp, lesional scalp had higher clonality and more expanded CD8+ clones.

Comment on this clone: Its antigen is unidentified.

Germline assignment: CDR1 SQVTM and CDR2 ANQGSEA. The CDR3 extends over 13 amino acids. Trimming left V 6 bases short and J 0 bases short, with 9 bases between. The specimen was CD8+ T cells sorted from blood. This chain joins TRBV29-1 and TRBJ1-3; D may be TRBD1 (6 bases). This TCR was recovered from a human donor in good health. CDR3 nucleotide sequence: TGCAGCGTGGGGGGCCACTCTGGAAACACCATATATTTT. Its protein product is CSVGGHSGNTIYF. Using reference TRBV29-1 and TRBJ1-3 for the parts outside the CDR3, the full variable domain is SAVISQKPSRDICQRGTSLTIQCQVDSQVTMMFWYRQQPGQSLTLIATANQGSEATYESGFVIDKFPISRPNLTFSTLTVSNMSPEDSSIYLCSVGGHSGNTIYFGEGSWLTVV.